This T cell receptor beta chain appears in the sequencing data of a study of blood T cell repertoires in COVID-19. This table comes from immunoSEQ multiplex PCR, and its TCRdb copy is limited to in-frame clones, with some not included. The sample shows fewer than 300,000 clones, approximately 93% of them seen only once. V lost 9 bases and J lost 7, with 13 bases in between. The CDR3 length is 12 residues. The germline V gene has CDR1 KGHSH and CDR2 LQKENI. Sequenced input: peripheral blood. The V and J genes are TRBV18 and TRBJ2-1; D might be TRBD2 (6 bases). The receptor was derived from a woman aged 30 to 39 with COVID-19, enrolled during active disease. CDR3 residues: CASAFGGNEQFF. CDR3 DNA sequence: TGTGCCAGTGCGTTTGGGGGGAATGAGCAGTTCTTC.